The T cell receptor (beta chain) under discussion was sequenced for a study of T-cell memory formation after mild COVID-19. About the study: Each donor largely had its own TCR clusters. Whole-study findings and limits: There were some responding clones in pre-infection memory, which suggested that cross-reactive memory had joined. Clones that got smaller from day 15 to 85 had even CD4/CD8, while clones growing later tipped toward CD4+.

For this clonotype: Its antigen is undetermined.

The CDR3 is 15 amino acids. J was trimmed by 6 bases and V by 3 bases; bases with no gene match: 7. Germline-derived CDR1 and CDR2 are MGHRA and YSYEKL. Using constant-segment primers, 5'RACE produced TCR alpha and TCR beta cDNA libraries carrying sample barcodes and UMIs. TCRdb re-called the 5' RACE reads with MiXCR, one entry per CDR3 protein. This sample has about 350,000 distinct CDR3 sequences, with approximately 14% found just once. The chain links TRBV4-1 to TRBJ1-4; 7 bases agree with TRBD1. The origin of this receptor is a man aged 18 to 29 who had mild COVID-19 (a few samples of this study predate the infection). Cell type and time point are not known. The sequenced sample was PBMCs or a T cell subset sorted from them (not recorded which). The CDR3 protein is CASSHHGTAHEKLFF. Here the CDR3 DNA reads TGCGCCAGCAGCCACCACGGGACAGCCCATGAAAAACTGTTTTTT.